Detailed here is one T cell receptor (beta chain). This clone was seen a few times. This receptor's antigen is unknown. One base away there is no much larger clone; base qualities are not given. This entry is derived from a study of blood T cell repertoires in COVID-19 (dated by TCRdb to about 2020). With regard to the full study: Samples covering the acute and convalescent phases of COVID-19 were provided by collaborators in the United States, Italy and Spain. The prospective study material was composed of cDNA or gDNA derived from T cells, B-cell-depleted T cells, or PBMCs. Deeply sampled blood TCRbeta repertoires from subjects exposed to, actively infected with, or recovered from COVID-19 were included in the dataset. The repertoires were made available in a free public database intended to serve as a resource for research on the immune response to SARS-CoV-2. The samples were drawn from two sources: the first 160 participants of the ongoing ImmuneRACE study, and fewer than 1,500 subjects contributed by 6 global collaborators. Nearly every sample came with metadata listing a de-identified subject ID, COVID-19 status, age in years and sex. Where HLA class I and class II types were available, the types were taken from metadata supplied by the sample provider, not from assay-based typing.

Enrolling through a virtual design, the prospective study's participants ranged in age from roughly 18 to 95 years and lived across some 23 United States geographic areas. Cohort assignment in the prospective study relied on participant-reported clinical history from a screening survey and a study questionnaire. Recovered participants in ImmuneRACE Cohort 3 were defined by two consecutive negative NP/OP PCR tests, clearance by a healthcare professional, or resolution of symptoms. Mobile phlebotomists in the prospective study collected whole blood, serum and a nasopharyngeal or oropharyngeal swab from every participant. Over a roughly two-month period, participants in the prospective study had the option of providing additional blood draws and questionnaires. Before DNA extraction, prospective study blood samples were shipped either frozen or at room temperature. TCRbeta CDR3 regions were amplified from genomic DNA by means of the immunoSEQ Assay, a bias-controlled multiplex PCR. In the authors' own workflow: Nucleated cell counts per sample were estimated from amplification of reference gene primers within the assay. Sequence reads were collapsed and filtered to measure the absolute abundance of every unique TCRbeta CDR3 rearrangement. For each sample, productive Simpson clonality was calculated as the square root of Simpson's diversity index across productive rearrangements. TCRdb obtained this table from immuneACCESS and retained in-frame rearrangements with V and J assigned. These tables miss some clones; where compared with another copy, unresolved V genes account for less than half of the shortfall, and the remainder is unexplained. V, J and clone size are taken as reported in that table, and D and trimming were inferred from the DNA itself. The sample profile shows hundreds of thousands of clones; 86% of them were found once. Over 2% of the sample is held by the ten biggest clonotypes.

What the research found in general, with its limitations: How much clinical and demographic metadata was included differed by source and by participant, and the metadata was provided uncurated.

V and J lose 6 bases and 5 bases, and a span of 17 bases separates them. Measured from the cysteine to the phenylalanine, the CDR3 is 15 residues long. Solely the CDR3 DNA is kept, with 45 bases framed from the first base. The germline V gene (reference sequence) sets CDR1 to MNHEY and CDR2 to SMNVEV. The receptor chain draws on TRBV27 and TRBJ1-5; a tentative D call is TRBD1 (6 bases match). Sequencing was carried out using PBMCs or T cells enriched from blood (not recorded which). The sequence came from a woman aged 50 to 65 who had recovered from COVID-19. CDR3 region: CASSRGGPNHQPQHF. The DNA sequence is as follows: TGTGCCAGCAGCCGCGGGGGCCCGAATCATCAGCCCCAGCATTTT.